Here is one T cell receptor beta chain with its context. Its antigen is unknown. This record comes from a study of long-term antiretroviral therapy in people with HIV. Turning to the study itself: The oldest specimens predate the 2015 immediate-ART recommendation by about a decade. Findings and caveats of the study: Despite increasing after ART, diversity remained lower than that of transplant donor controls.

Sampling of each donor yielded at least one pre-ART PBMC sample and at least two post-ART PBMC samples. The run of the v3.0 immunoSEQ assay was at survey level. Assay used: immunoSEQ multiplex PCR; TCRdb lists only in-frame clones, some missing. The sample gives about 12,000 clones, roughly 82% of which show up once; 18% is in the top ten. The CDR3 has 17 residues. Germline V gene data show CDR1 as PRHDT and CDR2 as FYEKMQ (reference sequence). V was trimmed by 4 bases and J by 0 bases, leaving 15 bases between them. The TCR sequence derives from a man aged 50-60 years with HIV. This sample comprised unsorted PBMCs, obtained about 7.9 years after starting antiretroviral therapy. The V gene is TRBV13, the J gene TRBJ2-2; no clear D. CDR3 region: CASSSRLGLANTGELFF. DNA of the CDR3: TGTGCCAGCAGCTCTCGACTCGGGCTCGCGAACACCGGGGAGCTGTTTTTT.